The clone carrying this TCR beta chain was seen a single time. The sample has other DNA sequences that encode this CDR3 too. Stated treatment: randomized to nivolumab then ipilimumab (arm A) or the reverse (arm B). Patients had received no earlier DNA-damaging chemotherapy. PBMC sorting kept live CD3+CD8+ cells without CD19 or CD56. These data are taken from a study of sequential checkpoint blockade in melanoma. Study details: First-line arms were nivolumab then ipilimumab, or the reverse, randomized 1:1.

Sequenced by immunoSEQ multiplex PCR; TCRdb stores in-frame clones only, minus some. The sample lists fewer than 25,000 clones; around 86% were seen once. In germline, CDR1 is SGHTA, CDR2 FQGNSA. The V end was cut by 5 bases, the J end by 3 bases, with 10 bases between. CDR3 size: 14 residues. The source is a human donor with melanoma. The gene calls are TRBV7-2 and TRBJ2-2; D possibly corresponds to TRBD1 (6 bases). This specimen consisted of CD8+ T cells sorted from blood (inferred from file names), obtained from a patient given nivolumab and ipilimumab in sequence. CDR3 amino acids: CASSPGTYTGELFF. The CDR3 bases are TGTGCCAGCAGCCCAGGGACATACACCGGGGAGCTGTTTTTT.